This TCR beta chain was identified in a study of T cell responses to AZD1222 COVID-19 vaccine. The study, taken as a whole, reports: Reports indicate that nearly half of spike-specific TCRs are directed at unmutated variant regions. Repertoire samples came only from after the peak T cell response.

The table came from immunoSEQ multiplex PCR; TCRdb's copy has only in-frame clones and leaves some out. The repertoire holds some 140,000 clones, with 80% to 95% as singletons. On this clone: The target antigen is unknown.

Germline CDR1 and CDR2: SGHDT and YYEEEE. The CDR3 contains 15 residues. With V trimmed by 5 bases and J by 0 bases, 5 bases remained unmatched. The material sequenced was peripheral blood, taken on day 0 of AZD1222 vaccination. The rearrangement joins TRBV5-6 to TRBJ1-3, with 7 bases lining up with TRBD1. This TCR came from an adult in good health. The CDR3 bases are TGTGCCAGCAGATCTACAGGGGCCTCTGGAAACACCATATATTTT. It codes for CASRSTGASGNTIYF.